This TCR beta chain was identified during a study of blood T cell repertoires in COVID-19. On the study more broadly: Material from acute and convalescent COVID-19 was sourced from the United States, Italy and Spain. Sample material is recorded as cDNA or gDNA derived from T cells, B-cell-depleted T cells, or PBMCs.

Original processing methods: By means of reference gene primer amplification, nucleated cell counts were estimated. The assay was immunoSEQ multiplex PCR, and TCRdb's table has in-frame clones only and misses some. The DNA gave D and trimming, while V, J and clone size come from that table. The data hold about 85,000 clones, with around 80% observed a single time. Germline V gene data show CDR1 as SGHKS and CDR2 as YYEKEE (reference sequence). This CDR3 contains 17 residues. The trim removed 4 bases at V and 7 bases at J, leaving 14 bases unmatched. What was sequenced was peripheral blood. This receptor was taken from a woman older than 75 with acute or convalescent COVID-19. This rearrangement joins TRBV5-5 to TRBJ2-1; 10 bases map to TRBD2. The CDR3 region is CASSPGGVAGGGNEQFF. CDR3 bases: TGTGCCAGCAGCCCTGGAGGTGTAGCGGGAGGCGGGAATGAGCAGTTCTTC.